This T cell receptor (beta chain) was sequenced during a study of blood T cell repertoires in COVID-19. At the level of the study: Acute and convalescent COVID-19 samples came from the United States, Italy and Spain. Sources were T cells, B-cell-depleted T cells, or PBMCs; the material itself was cDNA or gDNA.

How the authors handled the data: Quantification of nucleated cells was approximated via reference gene primer amplification. This table comes from immunoSEQ multiplex PCR, and its TCRdb copy is limited to in-frame clones, with some not included. The V and J calls and the clone size are those of that table, but D and trimming were determined from the DNA. Of approximately 70,000 clones listed, approximately 88% are singletons. V gave up 7 bases and J gave up 5 bases, with 8 bases separating them. CDR1 SNHLY and CDR2 FYNNEI come from the germline V gene. CDR3 size: 12 residues. In its sample, this clone was seen once.

Input material: peripheral blood. The sequence was obtained from a human donor in a cohort sampled during active COVID-19. This chain connects TRBV2 to TRBJ1-4, with D uncertain. Here the CDR3 DNA reads TGTGCCAGCAAGGCAGCGAATGAAAAACTGTTTTTT. This translates into CASKAANEKLFF.